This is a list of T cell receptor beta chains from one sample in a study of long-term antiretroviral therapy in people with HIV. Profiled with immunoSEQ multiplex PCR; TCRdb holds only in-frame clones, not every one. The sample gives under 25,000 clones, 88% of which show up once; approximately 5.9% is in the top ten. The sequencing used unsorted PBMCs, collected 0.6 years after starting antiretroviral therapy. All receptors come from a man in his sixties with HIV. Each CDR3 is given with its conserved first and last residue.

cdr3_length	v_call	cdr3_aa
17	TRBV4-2	CASSQVVGLAGGEEQYF
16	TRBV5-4	CASSLGGTGSTDTQYF
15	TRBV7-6	CASSLAPGQGRTQYF
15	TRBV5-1	CASSPSPIDRYEQYF
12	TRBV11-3	CASSELAGEQYF
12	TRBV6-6	CASRDRANEQFF
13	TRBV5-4	CASSLGLNYGYTF
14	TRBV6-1	CASSDGFAGNTIYF
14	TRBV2	CASSVTGRAYEQYF
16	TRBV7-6	CASRLLAGGSTDTQYF
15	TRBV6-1	CASSENRAAGETQYF
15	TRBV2	CASSGTRGAGNEQFF
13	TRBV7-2	CASSLFVDGEAFF
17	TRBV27	CASSFKMGADSTDTQYF
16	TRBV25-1	CASSELGQAPTGELFF
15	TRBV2	CASSQRDRANNEQFF
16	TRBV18	CASSPRVRGGTDTQYF
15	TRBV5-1	CASSPLTGLEEKLFF
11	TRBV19	CASSTNYGYTF
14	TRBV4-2	CASSQDLEGYGYTF
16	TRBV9	CASSVEPRRWADTQYF
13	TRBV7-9	CASSLGAEQPQHF
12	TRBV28	CASSFGQGSQHF
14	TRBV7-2	CASSLARIYGQAFF
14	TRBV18	CASSPQGIYNEQFF
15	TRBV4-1	CASNSPGAPNQPQHF
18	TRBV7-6	CASSLSARLAGGYNEQFF
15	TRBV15	CATSREMSNSYEQYF
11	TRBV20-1	CSAPLTGEQYF